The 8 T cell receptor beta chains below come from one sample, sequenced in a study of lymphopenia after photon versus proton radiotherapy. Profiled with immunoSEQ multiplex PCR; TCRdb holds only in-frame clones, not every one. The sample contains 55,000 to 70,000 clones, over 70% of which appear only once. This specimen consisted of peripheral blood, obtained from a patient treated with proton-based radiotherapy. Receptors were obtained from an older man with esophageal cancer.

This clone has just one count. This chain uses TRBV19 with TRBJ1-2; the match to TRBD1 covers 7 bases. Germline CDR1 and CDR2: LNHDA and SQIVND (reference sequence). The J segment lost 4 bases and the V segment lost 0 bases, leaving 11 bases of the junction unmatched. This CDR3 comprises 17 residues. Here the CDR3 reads CASSIDLFGTDVYGYTF. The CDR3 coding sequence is TGTGCCAGTAGTATAGATCTATTTGGGACAGACGTCTATGGCTACACCTTC.

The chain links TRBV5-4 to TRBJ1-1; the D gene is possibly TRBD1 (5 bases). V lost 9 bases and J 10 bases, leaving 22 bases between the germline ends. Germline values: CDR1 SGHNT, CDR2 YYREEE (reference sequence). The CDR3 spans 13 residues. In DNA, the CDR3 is TGTGCCACCTTAGCACGGGACTCGGTTTCAGCTTTCTTT. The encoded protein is CATLARDSVSAFF.

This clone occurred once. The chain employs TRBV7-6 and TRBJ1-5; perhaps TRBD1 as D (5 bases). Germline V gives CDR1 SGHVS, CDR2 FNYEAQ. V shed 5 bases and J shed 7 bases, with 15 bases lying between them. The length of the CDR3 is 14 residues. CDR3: CASSLGGGDQPQHF. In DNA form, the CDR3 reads TGTGCCAGCAGCCTCGGGGGGGGAGACCAGCCCCAGCATTTT.

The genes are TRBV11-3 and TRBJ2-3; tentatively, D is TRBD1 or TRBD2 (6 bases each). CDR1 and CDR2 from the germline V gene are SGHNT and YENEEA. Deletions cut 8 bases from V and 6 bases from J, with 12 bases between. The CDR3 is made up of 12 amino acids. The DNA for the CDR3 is TGTGCCAGCTCCCGAGGGGGGGATACGCAGTATTTT. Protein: CASSRGGDTQYF.

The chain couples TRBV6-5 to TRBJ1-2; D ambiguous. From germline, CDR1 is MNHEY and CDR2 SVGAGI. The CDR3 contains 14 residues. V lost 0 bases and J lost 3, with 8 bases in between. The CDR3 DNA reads TGTGCCAGCAGTTACTCTGTCTTGGACTATGGCTACACCTTC. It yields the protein CASSYSVLDYGYTF.

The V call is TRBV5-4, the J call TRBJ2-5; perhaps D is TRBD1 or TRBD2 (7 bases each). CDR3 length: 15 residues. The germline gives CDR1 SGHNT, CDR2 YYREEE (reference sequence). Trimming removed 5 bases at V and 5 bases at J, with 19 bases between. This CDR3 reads CASRVDRAGEETQYF. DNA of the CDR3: TGTGCCAGCAGGGTTGACAGGGCGGGGGAGGAGACCCAGTACTTC.

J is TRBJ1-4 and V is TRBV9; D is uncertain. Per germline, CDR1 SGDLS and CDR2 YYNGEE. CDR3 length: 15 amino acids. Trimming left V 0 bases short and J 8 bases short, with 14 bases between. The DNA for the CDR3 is TGTGCCAGCAGCGTAGGCTGGGAAGAAGGGGAAAAACTGTTTTTT. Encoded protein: CASSVGWEEGEKLFF.

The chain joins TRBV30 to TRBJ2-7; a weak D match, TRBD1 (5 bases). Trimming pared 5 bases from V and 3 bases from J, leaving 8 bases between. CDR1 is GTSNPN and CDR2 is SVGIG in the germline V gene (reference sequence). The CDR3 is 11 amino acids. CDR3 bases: TGTGCCTGGGGGGCCCTCTACGAGCAGTACTTC. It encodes CAWGALYEQYF.